The T cell receptor (beta chain) described here comes from a study of Graves' ophthalmopathy and Graves' hyperthyroidism. CDR3 regions of TCR beta were amplified from RNA transcripts. The first round was an RT-PCR with HTBI primers, and the second round was a multiplex PCR. TCRdb redid the calling of the multiplex PCR reads with MiXCR, one entry per CDR3 protein. The sample includes roughly 600,000 distinct CDR3 sequences, approximately 37% seen only once; the top ten take over 3.5%. The CDR3 is 15 residues long. The V and J ends lost 5 bases and 3 bases, in that order; junction bases with no gene match: 6. The germline gives CDR1 SGHTA, CDR2 FQGNSA.

This chain links TRBV7-2 with TRBJ2-5; TRBD1 aligns across 10 bases. The clonotype was recovered from an adult man with Graves' hyperthyroidism. The sequencing sample was made of peripheral blood or thyroid tissue (not recorded which). CDR3 loop: CASSQAGQGEETQYF. DNA of the CDR3: TGTGCCAGCAGCCAAGCAGGACAGGGGGAAGAGACCCAGTACTTC.